This T cell receptor (beta chain) stems from a study of cytomegalovirus exposure and HLA in healthy donors. Note on this clone: Its target is not known.

The PCR made use of 60 Vbeta and 13 Jbeta primers. Clones were sequenced by immunoSEQ multiplex PCR, and TCRdb holds only the in-frame ones, with some missing. Listed are 90,000 to 120,000 clones; about 0.59% falls within the top ten. Whole-study results and caveats: A later analysis reported that several of the most significant clusters appeared to be linked to common viral pathogens, among them Epstein-Barr virus. Segments of the TCR beta V type were, in most cases, productive about 87% or about 30% of the time in an earlier analysis. Association with HLA alleles at 0.05 false discovery rate was found for some 18,000 TCR beta sequences in a later analysis. The classifier reportedly diagnosed cytomegalovirus status with high sensitivity and specificity.

The sequence was collected from a man between 50 and 59 years old in good health and CMV-seronegative. Source material: PBMCs.

CDR3 sequence reads: CASSQVYGTISLLTDTQYF. CDR3 DNA: TGCGCCAGCAGCCAAGTCTATGGGACAATAAGCTTACTCACAGATACGCAGTATTTT. This sequence joins TRBV4-1 and TRBJ2-3; D might be TRBD1 (6 bases). The ends were cut back, 1 base at V and 2 bases at J, with 22 bases in the middle. This CDR3 comprises 19 residues. Looked up from germline, CDR1 is MGHRA and CDR2 is YSYEKL.